The TCR beta chain under discussion was sequenced for a study of T cell clonality in common variable immunodeficiency. The CDR3 is 15 amino acids. Germline assignment: CDR1 ENHRY and CDR2 SYGVKD. With V trimmed by 8 bases and J by 1 base, 9 bases remained unmatched. Some clones are missing from TCRdb's copy, which holds only in-frame ones; the method was immunoSEQ multiplex PCR. The profile covers 40,000 to 50,000 clones, none occurring a single time. This clone was detected ten times or more. The read is 3 residues too short to cover the CDR3 end, so that end is filled in from the germline J gene. Source material: peripheral blood mononuclear cells. The rearrangement joins TRBV10-3 to TRBJ2-5, with 8 bases that match TRBD1. The receptor comes from a person between 18 and 70 years old in good health. CDR3 residues: CAILETRGPQETQYF. The sequenced CDR3 bases are TGTGCCATCTTGGAGACCAGGGGGCCCCAAGAGACC.